These 10 T cell receptor beta chains originate from one sample sequenced in a study of shared clonotypes between healthy human individuals. Repertoires were generated with immunoSEQ multiplex PCR, while TCRdb's copy carries only in-frame clones and drops some. The repertoire includes 2 million to 2.5 million clones, nearly 97% of them detected once, and roughly 0.13% sits in the top ten. The sequencing sample was made of naive CD4+ T cells sorted from blood. Sample subset: CD45RA+ positively selected. The receptors here all came from a young man in good health.

A note on this clone: Other DNA sequences from this sample encode an identical CDR3 as well. The rearrangement uses TRBV18 and TRBJ2-5; unclear D gene. V lost 0 bases, J lost 4 bases, and 3 bases lay in between. The germline CDR1 and CDR2 sequences are KGHSH and LQKENI. The CDR3 sequence is 12 residues long. The DNA of the CDR3 is TGTGCCAGCTCACCACCGTCAGAGACCCAGTACTTC. Amino acid sequence: CASSPPSETQYF.

V and J are TRBV7-3 and TRBJ2-7; 7 nucleotides align to TRBD2. Germline loops: CDR1 SGHTA, CDR2 FQGTGA. The CDR3 spans 14 residues. The V gene end was trimmed by 5 bases and the J gene end by 7 bases; junction bases not matched to a gene: 11. The CDR3 loop is CASSPLGGSLEQYF. CDR3 DNA: TGTGCCAGCAGCCCCTTGGGGGGGAGTTTGGAGCAGTACTTC.

This clone was detected only once. The V call is TRBV30, the J call TRBJ1-1; 8 bases fit TRBD1. The germline V gene has CDR1 GTSNPN and CDR2 SVGIG (reference sequence). After removal of 7 bases from V and 1 base from J, the junction contained 5 bases not matched to a gene. The CDR3 totals 13 residues. CDR3 loop: CASSGQGNTEAFF. CDR3 DNA sequence: TGTGCCTCAAGTGGACAGGGGAACACTGAAGCTTTCTTT.

As concerns this clone: A read error may account for a junction end that differs from germline. The genes are TRBV2 and TRBJ2-7, with D perhaps assigned TRBD1 or TRBD2 (5 bases each). The CDR3 runs 13 residues. CDR1 SNHLY and CDR2 FYNNEI come from the germline V gene. CDR3 region: CAGSWDGSYEQYF. CDR3 in DNA: TGTGCCGGCAGTTGGGACGGTTCCTACGAGCAGTACTTC.

This chain connects TRBV30 to TRBJ1-5; TRBD1 is a possible D gene (5 bases). In germline, CDR1 is GTSNPN, CDR2 SVGIG (reference sequence). Trimming cost V 2 bases and J 7 bases, with 15 bases left between them. CDR3 size: 14 residues. The CDR3 region is CAWSIGTVKQPQHF. CDR3 DNA sequence: TGTGCCTGGAGTATTGGGACCGTAAAACAGCCCCAGCATTTT. The variable domain in full, completed from reference TRBV30 and TRBJ1-5, reads SQTIHQWPATLVQPVGSPLSLECTVEGTSNPNLYWYRQAAGRGLQLLFYSVGIGQISSEVPQNLSASRPQDRQFILSSKKLLLSDSGFYLCAWSIGTVKQPQHFGDGTRLSIL.

The V and J genes are TRBV2 and TRBJ2-7, with 11 bases lining up with TRBD1. The junction had 7 bases not matched to a gene; V was cut back by 1 base and J by 5 bases. The CDR3 length is 16 residues. Germline CDR1 SNHLY, CDR2 FYNNEI. CDR3 in DNA: TGTGCCAGCAGTGAAGTAAGGACAGGGGGCGAGGACGAGCAGTACTTC. Encoded protein: CASSEVRTGGEDEQYF.

V gene TRBV15 combines with J gene TRBJ2-5; D remains ambiguous. V lost 0 bases to trimming and J lost 5 bases, with 4 bases between them. The CDR3 extends over 12 amino acids. Germline values: CDR1 LNHNV, CDR2 YYDKDF (reference sequence). CDR3 in DNA: TGTGCCACCAGCAGAGATGCGGAGACCCAGTACTTC. It yields the protein CATSRDAETQYF.

This chain links TRBV2 with TRBJ2-7; D is uncertain. Germline V lookup: CDR1 SNHLY, CDR2 FYNNEI. The CDR3 consists of 13 residues. V lost 6 bases and J lost 7, with 16 bases in between. The DNA of the CDR3 is TGTGCCAGCAGGACTGTAATCCGGTGGGAGCAGTACTTC. As protein: CASRTVIRWEQYF.

V usage is TRBV6-5 and J usage is TRBJ1-1, with 11 bases fitting TRBD1. V shed 2 bases, J shed 6 bases, and the junction held 5 bases outside the gene matches. This CDR3 has 15 amino acids. Germline V gene data show CDR1 as MNHEY and CDR2 as SVGAGI. Here the CDR3 reads CASSYLGQGASEAFF. For the CDR3, the DNA is TGTGCCAGCAGTTACCTTGGACAGGGGGCCTCTGAAGCTTTCTTT.

The chain has TRBV27 and TRBJ2-1, with 10 bases aligning to TRBD2. With 8 bases clipped from V and 9 bases from J, the junction kept 16 bases outside the gene matches. Germline CDR1 reads MNHEY; CDR2 reads SMNVEV (reference sequence). This CDR3 is built from 16 residues. The CDR3: CASGKSSGGPASEQFF. CDR3 bases: TGTGCCAGCGGAAAATCTAGCGGGGGTCCTGCCAGTGAGCAGTTCTTC.